This TCR beta chain was identified during a study of early T cells in non-severe SARS-CoV-2 infection. Study-wide background: With bulk RNA from unsorted whole blood as input, sequencing yielded unpaired chains. General observations from the study: There was a bias toward anti-spike CD8 responses in VDJdb matching, which missed private and CD4 specificities.

Individual cDNA molecules were tagged with unique molecular identifiers, the study reported. Each CDR3 protein gets one entry after TCRdb re-called the 5' RACE reads with MiXCR. The sample shows about 49,000 distinct CDR3 sequences, 12% of them seen only once. This CDR3 region has 17 residues. V lost 2 bases and J lost 3, with 19 bases in between. Germline CDR1 and CDR2: MGHDK and SYGVNS. This clonotype was recorded at least ten times. Its target is unknown. The V gene is TRBV25-1, the J gene TRBJ1-1, with D perhaps TRBD1 (6 bases). This TCR was sampled from an adult who was a healthcare worker with PCR-confirmed SARS-CoV-2 infection or an uninfected control (not recorded which). The sequenced sample consisted of whole blood. Here the CDR3 reads CASSEIKFGGRDTEAFF. The CDR3 nucleotides are TGTGCCAGCAGTGAAATCAAGTTTGGGGGGCGGGACACTGAAGCTTTCTTT.